The T cell receptor beta chain under discussion was sequenced for a study of long-term antiretroviral therapy in people with HIV. Findings and limits, study-wide: Those clones which expanded before ART made up the dominant part of the repertoire at all time points.

This CDR3 comprises 15 residues. Turning to this clone: Its antigen is currently unknown.

Survey-level immunoSEQ v3.0 assays were run. Produced via immunoSEQ multiplex PCR; TCRdb's table is partial and in-frame only. This table has around 40,000 clones, approximately 86% appearing once. Material: unsorted PBMCs, obtained just before starting antiretroviral therapy. This chain connects TRBV21-1 to TRBJ2-5. TRBV21-1 is annotated as a pseudogene. The origin of this receptor is a woman aged 18-30 years with HIV. The DNA for the CDR3 is TGTGCCAGCAGCAAAGACCGCCCAAACCAAGAGACCCAGTACTTC. Protein product: CASSKDRPNQETQYF.